This T cell receptor beta chain was found in a study of blood T cell repertoires in COVID-19. Across the study: The United States, Italy and Spain were the sources of the acute and convalescent COVID-19 samples.

From germline, CDR1 is SGHDT and CDR2 YYEEEE. The J segment lost 4 bases and the V segment lost 4 bases, leaving 7 bases of the junction unmatched. The CDR3 sequence is 16 residues long. The protocol was immunoSEQ multiplex PCR, while the TCRdb copy is restricted to in-frame clones and leaves out a portion. The sample contains 150,000 or so clones, about 89% of which appear only once. In Seattle, patients joined the study during active infection and were tracked longitudinally. V is TRBV5-6 and J is TRBJ1-5; TRBD1 matches at 11 bases. Sequencing was done on a sample of peripheral blood. The source is a woman aged 70-85 years with COVID-19, enrolled during active disease. In DNA, the CDR3 is TGTGCCAGCAGCCGGACAGGGGGCGGTACGAATCAGCCCCAGCATTTT. It codes for CASSRTGGGTNQPQHF.